The 3 T cell receptor beta chains presented below share a single source sample, sequenced in a study of regulatory T cells in long-lasting Graves disease. Building the TCR beta libraries relied on iRepertoire HTBI primers, and CDR3 regions underwent Arm-PCR. From the multiplex PCR reads, TCRdb called clonotypes with MiXCR, one entry per CDR3 protein. The sample lists over 350,000 distinct CDR3 sequences; 20% to 25% were seen once. Time point given: persistent/refractory GD, antithyroid drugs over 5 years with positive TRAb. Extracted RNA from PBMCs served as the source of the TCR library. The sequenced sample was peripheral blood mononuclear cells (PBMCs), obtained when the disease was refractory, from a patient treated with antithyroid drugs. The origin of the receptors is a female donor with Graves disease.

In its sample, this clonotype was seen many times. The CDR3 nucleotides read TGTGCCAGCAGTTATGGTCTAGCGGGAGGGAACGAGCAGTACTTC. Encoded protein: CASSYGLAGGNEQYF. The genes are TRBV6-2 or TRBV6-3 and TRBJ2-7; 12 bases are a match to TRBD2. In germline, CDR1 is MNHEY, CDR2 SVGEGT. The trim removed 3 bases at V and 5 bases at J, leaving 5 bases unmatched. The CDR3 runs 15 residues.

At least ten counts were recorded for this clonotype. The genes are TRBV2 and TRBJ2-2, with 7 nucleotides matching TRBD2. The CDR3 is 18 residues long. The V and J ends lost 5 bases and 0 bases, in that order; junction bases with no gene match: 12. Germline V CDR1 and CDR2: SNHLY, FYNNEI. The CDR3 nucleotides are TGTGCCAGCAGTTCCTTATGGCTAGCGGACGCGAACACCGGGGAGCTGTTTTTT. This encodes CASSSLWLADANTGELFF.

The chain is built from TRBV27 and TRBJ2-1, with D perhaps matching TRBD2 (6 bases). This CDR3 has 15 amino acids. V lost 5 bases to trimming and J lost 4 bases, with 15 bases between them. Germline V gene lookup returns CDR1 MNHEY and CDR2 SMNVEV (reference sequence). CDR3 sequence (DNA): TGTGCCAGCAGTGGATGGGGGGAGTCATACAATGAGCAGTTCTTC. Translating gives CASSGWGESYNEQFF.